This T cell receptor beta chain was found in a study of CD8+ T cells in alopecia areata. V was trimmed by 8 bases and J by 6 bases, leaving 6 bases between them. In germline, CDR1 is MGHDK, CDR2 SYGVNS. There are 10 residues in the CDR3. Isolated RNA was reverse transcribed into cDNA used as the sequencing template. Only in-frame clones appear in the TCRdb table, and some are missing; sequencing was by immunoSEQ multiplex PCR. The data show some 110,000 clones, 35% to 40% seen once. Sequencing input: CD4+ T cells sorted from blood. This clonotype originated in a human donor with alopecia areata. The chain employs TRBV25-1 and TRBJ2-3; the D is unclear. The CDR3 coding sequence is TGTGCCAGCTTAGGCGATACGCAGTATTTT. Translated, it gives CASLGDTQYF. The whole variable domain, filled in from reference TRBV25-1 and TRBJ2-3, reads EADIYQTPRYLVIGTGKKITLECSQTMGHDKMYWYQQDPGMELHLIHYSYGVNSTEKGDLSSESTVSRIRTEHFPLTLESARPSHTSQYLCASLGDTQYFGPGTRLTVL.